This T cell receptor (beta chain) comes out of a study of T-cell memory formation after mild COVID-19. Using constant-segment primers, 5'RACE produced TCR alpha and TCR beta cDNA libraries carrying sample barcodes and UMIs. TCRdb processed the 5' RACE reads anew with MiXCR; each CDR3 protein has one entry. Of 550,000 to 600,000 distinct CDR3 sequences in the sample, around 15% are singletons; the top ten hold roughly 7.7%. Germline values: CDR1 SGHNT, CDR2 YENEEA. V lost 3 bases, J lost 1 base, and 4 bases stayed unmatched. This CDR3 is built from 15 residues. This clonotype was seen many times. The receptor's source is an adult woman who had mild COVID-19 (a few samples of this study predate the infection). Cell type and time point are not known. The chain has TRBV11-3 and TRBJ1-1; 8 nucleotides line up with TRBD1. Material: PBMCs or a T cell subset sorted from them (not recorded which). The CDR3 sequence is CASSFGQGANTEAFF. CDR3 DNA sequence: TGTGCCAGCAGCTTCGGGCAGGGGGCGAACACTGAAGCTTTCTTT.